The 23 T cell receptor beta chains below were found in one sample sequenced in a study of blood T cell repertoires in COVID-19. Profiled with immunoSEQ multiplex PCR; TCRdb holds only in-frame clones, not every one. The repertoire includes some 70,000 clones, 85% to 90% of them detected once, and around 2.5% sits in the top ten. The sequenced material came from peripheral blood. The receptors were gathered from a man in his forties or fifties with acute or convalescent COVID-19.

The CDR3 DNA reads TGTGCCAGCAGTTCCGGACTAGCGGCTAATGAGCAGTTCTTC. It yields the protein CASSSGLAANEQFF. The V gene is TRBV28, the J gene TRBJ2-1; TRBD2 matches 10 bases. Germline CDR1 and CDR2: MDHEN and SYDVKM. This CDR3 comprises 14 residues. The trim removed 4 bases at V and 7 bases at J, leaving 4 bases unmatched.

This rearrangement joins TRBV4-3 to TRBJ1-6, with D uncertain. With 1 base removed from V and 9 bases from J, the gap between germline ends came to 10 bases. CDR3 size: 14 residues. Germline CDR1 reads LGHNA; CDR2 reads YSLEER. CDR3 DNA: TGCGCCAGCAGCCAAGGGCTGCCCTCTTCACCCCTCCACTTT. Translated: CASSQGLPSSPLHF.

This chain connects TRBV28 to TRBJ2-1; 12 nucleotides align to TRBD2. The germline V gene encodes CDR1 MDHEN and CDR2 SYDVKM. J lost 5 bases, V lost 5 bases, and 16 bases had no gene match. CDR3 length equals 19 residues. The CDR3 nucleotides are TGTGCCAGCAGTCTACCACGACAGATTGGACTAGCGGGAAACAATGAGCAGTTCTTC. This gives the protein CASSLPRQIGLAGNNEQFF.

This clone was counted a single time. V is TRBV7-9 and J is TRBJ2-1; TRBD2 matches 8 bases. V was clipped by 3 bases and J by 8 bases; unmatched bases: 6. The germline gives CDR1 SEHNR, CDR2 FQNEAQ (reference sequence). The CDR3 is 14 residues long. The CDR3 sequence is CASSFSGTSYEQFF. The CDR3 region has the DNA TGTGCCAGCAGCTTCTCCGGGACTAGTTATGAGCAGTTCTTC.

This clone occurred a few times. V gene TRBV3-1 (or the pseudogene TRBV3-2) combines with J gene TRBJ2-2; TRBD2 agrees at 10 bases. The CDR3 is 17 residues long. Per germline, CDR1 LGHDT and CDR2 YNNKEL (reference sequence). V shed 6 bases and J 4 bases; nucleotides not matched to a gene: 11. This chain's CDR3 is CASRLDPLAGGTGELFF. Written as DNA, the CDR3 is TGTGCCAGCAGATTAGACCCCTTAGCGGGAGGCACCGGGGAGCTGTTTTTT.

The chain carries TRBV3-1 (or the pseudogene TRBV3-2) and TRBJ1-5; no clear D. Trimming pared 0 bases from V and 4 bases from J, leaving 10 bases between. There are 15 residues in the CDR3. Germline V lookup: CDR1 LGHDT, CDR2 YNNKEL (reference sequence). The CDR3 region is CASSQDTVPNQPQHF. The CDR3 region has the DNA TGTGCCAGCAGCCAAGATACAGTACCTAATCAGCCCCAGCATTTT.

This clone has only a few counts. The V gene is TRBV9, the J gene TRBJ1-2, with 7 positions matching TRBD1. CDR1 is SGDLS and CDR2 is YYNGEE in the germline V gene. V lost 0 bases and J lost 9; bases outside the gene matches: 8. The CDR3 runs to 14 residues. CDR3 sequence: CASSVAQGGSSYTF. DNA of the CDR3: TGTGCCAGCAGCGTAGCTCAAGGGGGCAGTAGCTACACCTTC.

J is TRBJ1-3 and V is TRBV7-2; D is possibly TRBD1 (5 bases). The germline gives CDR1 SGHTA, CDR2 FQGNSA. The V gene lost 5 bases and the J gene lost 4 bases, with 12 bases spanning the gap. This CDR3 spans 14 amino acids. For the CDR3, the DNA is TGTGCCAGCAGCCCCCAGGGTGACGGAAACACCATATATTTT. As protein: CASSPQGDGNTIYF.

The rearrangement uses TRBV29-1 and TRBJ2-3; D gene uncertain. There are 12 residues in the CDR3. The V end lost 4 bases, the J end lost 4 bases, and 9 bases lay between the germline ends. Germline-derived CDR1 and CDR2 are SQVTM and ANQGSEA. The CDR3 sequence: CSVAETADTQYF. Here the CDR3 DNA reads TGCAGCGTTGCGGAGACCGCAGATACGCAGTATTTT.

The rearrangement links TRBV11-2 to TRBJ2-1; TRBD2 might be the D (6 bases). The CDR3 is 15 amino acids. Deletions cut 11 bases from V and 5 bases from J, with 22 bases between. Germline-derived CDR1 and CDR2 are SGHAT and FQNNGV. CDR3 in DNA: TGTGCCTCTCGTGGTAGGACTACCGGGGACAATGAGCAGTTCTTC. This sequence encodes CASRGRTTGDNEQFF.

The genes are TRBV28 and TRBJ2-2; 8 nucleotides align to TRBD2. Germline-derived CDR1 and CDR2 are MDHEN and SYDVKM. The CDR3 is made up of 16 amino acids. V lost 5 bases and J lost 3; bases outside the gene matches: 8. CDR3 nucleotides: TGTGCCAGCAGTCTCCGCGGGGGGACGGACACCGGGGAGCTGTTTTTT. This gives the protein CASSLRGGTDTGELFF. The full variable domain, completed using reference TRBV28 and TRBJ2-2, is DVKVTQSSRYLVKRTGEKVFLECVQDMDHENMFWYRQDPGLGLRLIYFSYDVKMKEKGDIPEGYSVSREKKERFSLILESASTNQTSMYLCASSLRGGTDTGELFFGEGSRLTVL.

This chain links TRBV7-2 with TRBJ2-5; D possibly corresponds to TRBD1 (5 bases). This CDR3 spans 15 amino acids. Germline V gene lookup returns CDR1 SGHTA and CDR2 FQGNSA. V was shortened by 5 bases and J by 1 base, with 14 bases between the two germline ends. CDR3 in DNA: TGTGCCAGCAGCCCACGGTTAGACAGCCAAGAGACCCAGTACTTC. Its translation is CASSPRLDSQETQYF.

This clone was counted once. The CDR3 is CASSQQGGQGYTF. As DNA, the CDR3 is TGTGCCAGCAGCCAACAGGGGGGACAAGGCTACACCTTC. The chain joins TRBV14 to TRBJ1-2, with 7 positions matching TRBD1. Per the germline V gene, CDR1 is SGHDN and CDR2 is FVKESK. Trimming removed 2 bases from V and 8 bases from J; junction bases left unmatched: 5. This CDR3 is 13 amino acids long.

The V and J genes are TRBV6-1 and TRBJ1-1; possible D gene TRBD1, 5 bases. From germline, CDR1 is MNHNS and CDR2 SASEGT. Trimming took off 1 base at V and 4 bases at J, with 13 bases between the two ends. This CDR3 is 15 amino acids long. Here the CDR3 DNA reads TGTGCCAGCAGTGAAGGTGGGGCAGGGTCCACTGAAGCTTTCTTT. It encodes CASSEGGAGSTEAFF.

This clone has a single count. V is TRBV19 and J is TRBJ1-5, with 10 bases lining up with TRBD1. The V gene's germline CDR1 is LNHDA and CDR2 SQIVND (reference sequence). The CDR3 is 16 amino acids. V gave up 6 bases and J gave up 3 bases; unmatched junction bases: 8. The CDR3 nucleotides are TGTGCCAGTAGCCTCCGGGACAGGGGAATCAATCAGCCCCAGCATTTT. Amino acids: CASSLRDRGINQPQHF. Full variable domain (outside the CDR3, taken from reference TRBV19 and TRBJ1-5): DGGITQSPKYLFRKEGQNVTLSCEQNLNHDAMYWYRQDPGQGLRLIYYSQIVNDFQKGDIAEGYSVSREKKESFPLTVTSAQKNPTAFYLCASSLRDRGINQPQHFGDGTRLSIL.

This clone was counted only a few times. The rearrangement joins TRBV30 to TRBJ1-6; no definite D call. Trimming took 0 bases from V and 9 from J, leaving 9 bases between them. This CDR3 is built from 13 residues. The germline V gene has CDR1 GTSNPN and CDR2 SVGIG (reference sequence). The CDR3 DNA follows: TGTGCCTGGAGTGTGTCATCGAGTTCACCCCTCCACTTT. Protein sequence: CAWSVSSSSPLHF.

The chain joins TRBV24-1 to TRBJ2-2, with D tentatively TRBD2 (5 bases). CDR3 length: 15 residues. The germline CDR1 and CDR2 sequences are KGHDR and SFDVKD. Trimming removed 3 bases from V and 6 bases from J, with 13 bases in between. The CDR3 DNA is TGTGCCACCAGTGATGTTGGGAGTGGCGCCGGGGAGCTGTTTTTT. Its translation is CATSDVGSGAGELFF.

This chain's CDR3 is CASSSQGTNYGYTF. Written as DNA, the CDR3 is TGTGCCAGCAGTTCTCAGGGGACCAACTATGGCTACACCTTC. The chain uses TRBV2 and TRBJ1-2, with D possibly being TRBD1 (6 bases). V was cut by 5 bases and J by 2 bases, with 12 bases left in between. Germline CDR1 reads SNHLY; CDR2 reads FYNNEI. CDR3 size: 14 residues.

The V gene is TRBV5-1, the J gene TRBJ2-5; 11 bases fit TRBD2. The CDR3 has 16 residues. Looked up from germline, CDR1 is SGHRS and CDR2 is YFSETQ. V shed 2 bases and J 2 bases; nucleotides not matched to a gene: 5. CDR3 coding DNA: TGCGCCAGCAGCTTAGCCGGGACTAGCGGACAAGAGACCCAGTACTTC. It is translated as CASSLAGTSGQETQYF.

This clone occurred once. This chain uses TRBV19 with TRBJ2-3; 7 bases align to TRBD2. Germline CDR1 and CDR2: LNHDA and SQIVND (reference sequence). The CDR3 loop spans 15 amino acids. V lost 4 bases and J lost 0; bases outside the gene matches: 4. This CDR3 reads CASSNDGRSTDTQYF. CDR3 DNA: TGTGCCAGTAGTAATGACGGGAGGAGCACAGATACGCAGTATTTT.

This sequence joins TRBV29-1 and TRBJ1-4, with D tentatively TRBD1 (6 bases). The CDR3 consists of 22 residues. Germline CDR1 and CDR2: SQVTM and ANQGSEA. V lost 4 bases and J 10 bases, leaving 43 bases between the germline ends. The CDR3 sequence is CSVVDRFLLSSVKAVMMGKLFF. The DNA of the CDR3 is TGCAGCGTTGTTGACAGGTTCTTGTTATCATCAGTAAAAGCGGTGATGATGGGAAAACTGTTTTTT.

The chain links TRBV19 to TRBJ1-1; D possibly corresponds to TRBD1 (5 bases). From germline, CDR1 is LNHDA and CDR2 SQIVND (reference sequence). Deletions cut 4 bases from V and 2 bases from J, with 14 bases between. The CDR3 has 15 amino acids. For the CDR3, the DNA is TGTGCCAGTAGTACCCGAAAAAGGGGAAACACTGAAGCTTTCTTT. Translated: CASSTRKRGNTEAFF.

The chain carries TRBV6-5 and TRBJ1-3, with TRBD1 matching 7 bases. There are 15 residues in the CDR3. Germline loops: CDR1 MNHEY, CDR2 SVGAGI. J was trimmed by 0 bases and V by 8 bases; bases with no gene match: 7. Here the CDR3 DNA reads TGTGCCAGCGGAACGACAGGGTACTCTGGAAACACCATATATTTT. Its translation is CASGTTGYSGNTIYF.